Each of the 4 T cell receptor beta chains below was sequenced from the same sample in a study of T cells after yellow fever vaccination. A single record per CDR3 protein comes from TCRdb applying MiXCR to the 5' RACE reads. The sample holds some 420,000 distinct CDR3 sequences; 15% to 20% are singletons and the top ten take around 17%. Sequenced material: PBMCs, taken before the yellow fever booster vaccination. The source of these receptors is a man between 18 and 29 years old who received the YFV17D yellow fever vaccine.

This clonotype came up a few times. V usage is TRBV12-3 or TRBV12-4 and J usage is TRBJ1-1, with D unresolved. This CDR3 region has 14 residues. Trimming pared 7 bases from V and 3 bases from J, leaving 15 bases between. CDR3 nucleotide sequence: TGTGCCAGCACTAATACGTGGGGAGACACTGAAGCTTTCTTT. Protein product: CASTNTWGDTEAFF.

This clonotype was observed a few times. The chain combines TRBV3-1 with TRBJ2-4, with TRBD1 identical over 8 bases. The CDR3 covers 15 residues. V trimming: 1 base; J trimming: 6 bases; junction bases outside the gene matches: 5. CDR1 LGHDT and CDR2 YNNKEL come from the germline V gene (reference sequence). The chain's CDR3 is CASSQGGQGGNIQYF. The CDR3 region has the DNA TGTGCCAGCAGCCAAGGAGGACAGGGCGGAAACATTCAGTACTTC.

The rearrangement uses TRBV20-1 and TRBJ2-6; possible D gene TRBD1, 7 bases. The CDR3 runs 15 residues. Germline V gene data show CDR1 as DFQATT and CDR2 as SNEGSKA (reference sequence). V was pared by 6 bases and J by 3 bases, with 15 bases between. Here the CDR3 DNA reads TGCAGTGCGCGCCAGGGGGGCGTTGGGGCCAACGTCCTGACTTTC. This gives the protein CSARQGGVGANVLTF.

V usage is TRBV7-2 and J usage is TRBJ2-3, with 7 positions matching TRBD2. V lost 5 bases to trimming and J lost 1 base; unmatched junction nucleotides: 9. Germline CDR1 is SGHTA and CDR2 is FQGNSA. The CDR3 extends over 16 amino acids. CDR3 region: CASSPEASGGTDTQYF. As DNA, the CDR3 is TGTGCCAGCAGCCCGGAGGCCAGCGGGGGCACAGATACGCAGTATTTT.